Listed here are 23 T cell receptor beta chains from one sample, sequenced in a study of CD8 T cells in Susac syndrome. RNA, at roughly 0.45 to 1 ug, was reverse transcribed with random hexamers. TCRdb processed the immunoSEQ multiplex PCR reads anew with MiXCR; each CDR3 protein has one entry. The sample shows under 200,000 distinct CDR3 sequences, about 95% of them seen only once. The sequenced sample was CD8+ T cells from PBMCs. The receptors stem from a human donor with multiple sclerosis.

The rearrangement joins TRBV10-3 to TRBJ2-7, with D perhaps TRBD2 (6 bases). The CDR3 has 15 amino acids. V was cut by 4 bases and J by 0 bases, with 13 bases left in between. Germline V gene lookup returns CDR1 ENHRY and CDR2 SYGVKD. CDR3: CAISGRELISYEQYF. The DNA of the CDR3 is TGTGCCATCAGTGGACGGGAGTTAATCTCCTACGAGCAGTACTTC.

The V gene is TRBV29-1, the J gene TRBJ2-7; no firm D call. This CDR3 spans 15 amino acids. Trimming pared 6 bases from V and 0 bases from J, leaving 18 bases between. The germline CDR1 and CDR2 sequences are SQVTM and ANQGSEA. The CDR3 spells CSVGARVAVSYEQYF. The DNA for the CDR3 is TGCAGCGTCGGAGCCCGGGTGGCGGTCTCCTACGAGCAGTACTTC.

This clonotype has only one observation. V usage is TRBV25-1 and J usage is TRBJ2-7, with 9 bases fitting TRBD1. Germline V gene data show CDR1 as MGHDK and CDR2 as SYGVNS. V trimming: 6 bases; J trimming: 3 bases; junction bases outside the gene matches: 6. The CDR3 is 14 amino acids. The CDR3 DNA reads TGTGCCAGCAGCAACGGACAGGGGTACTACGAGCAGTACTTC. It encodes CASSNGQGYYEQYF.

The chain recombines TRBV7-9 with TRBJ2-1; D ambiguous. Trimming stripped 3 bases from V and 0 bases from J, with 12 bases between. The germline V gene encodes CDR1 SEHNR and CDR2 FQNEAQ (reference sequence). The CDR3 contains 16 residues. The DNA for the CDR3 is TGTGCCAGCAGCTTCCCGACCGCGAGCTCCTACAATGAGCAGTTCTTC. This encodes CASSFPTASSYNEQFF.

V and J are TRBV14 and TRBJ2-1, with a weak D call TRBD1 (6 bases). Per germline, CDR1 SGHDN and CDR2 FVKESK. The V end was cut by 1 base, the J end by 4 bases, with 11 bases between. CDR3 length: 15 residues. The CDR3 DNA sequence: TGTGCCAGCAGCCAAGGATTACAGGGTTACAATGAGCAGTTCTTC. It translates to CASSQGLQGYNEQFF.

This clonotype has a single count. The V and J genes are TRBV3-1 and TRBJ1-2; D might be TRBD1 (6 bases). With 1 base removed from V and 8 bases from J, the gap between germline ends came to 20 bases. The CDR3 sequence is 16 residues long. In germline, CDR1 is LGHDT, CDR2 YNNKEL (reference sequence). The CDR3 loop is CASSQGSRDTRRGYTF. In DNA form, the CDR3 reads TGTGCCAGCAGCCAAGGATCAAGGGACACACGTAGGGGCTACACCTTC.

The rearrangement links TRBV12-3 or TRBV12-4 to TRBJ2-3; D gene uncertain. The germline V and J ends were trimmed by 6 bases and 2 bases, with 15 bases remaining between them. The CDR3 loop spans 15 amino acids. The chain's CDR3 is CASSPPRANTDTQYF. The CDR3 DNA reads TGTGCCAGCAGCCCCCCCCGGGCGAACACAGATACGCAGTATTTT.

The V call is TRBV11-1, the J call TRBJ2-1; TRBD2 aligns across 12 bases. In germline, CDR1 is SGHAT, CDR2 FQDESV (reference sequence). The CDR3 length is 18 residues. After removal of 5 bases from V and 2 bases from J, the junction contained 10 bases not matched to a gene. CDR3: CASSLGLAGPSAYNEQFF. The DNA for the CDR3 is TGTGCCAGCAGCCTTGGACTAGCGGGACCTTCTGCCTACAATGAGCAGTTCTTC.

This chain connects TRBV27 to TRBJ2-5; D possibly corresponds to TRBD2 (5 bases). In germline, CDR1 is MNHEY, CDR2 SMNVEV (reference sequence). The CDR3 totals 14 residues. Trimming shortened V by 1 base and J by 4 bases, and 10 bases separated the two germline ends. CDR3 DNA: TGTGCCAGCAGTTTATATCGGGGTCCAGAGACCCAGTACTTC. Protein: CASSLYRGPETQYF.

The J gene is TRBJ2-7, the V gene TRBV7-9, with TRBD2 matching over 10 bases. Trimming at V came to 4 bases and at J to 3 bases, leaving 3 bases not matched to a gene. The CDR3 is made up of 14 amino acids. Germline CDR1 and CDR2: SEHNR and FQNEAQ (reference sequence). CDR3 in amino acids: CASSSSGRVYEQYF. The CDR3 bases are TGTGCCAGCAGCTCTAGCGGGAGAGTCTACGAGCAGTACTTC.

The genes are TRBV20-1 and TRBJ2-4; maybe TRBD2 (5 bases). Trimming stripped 0 bases from V and 1 base from J, with 10 bases between. The CDR3 is 15 residues long. CDR1 and CDR2 from the germline V gene are DFQATT and SNEGSKA (reference sequence). The CDR3 protein is CSARDRRGAKNIQYF. As DNA, the CDR3 is TGCAGTGCTAGAGATCGCCGAGGGGCCAAAAACATTCAGTACTTC.

The chain links TRBV6-5 to TRBJ2-1, with D tentatively TRBD1 or TRBD2 (6 bases each). The germline V gene encodes CDR1 MNHEY and CDR2 SVGAGI. Trimming removed 6 bases from V and 4 bases from J, with 16 bases in between. The CDR3 runs 15 residues. The DNA of the CDR3 is TGTGCCAGCAGCCAGGGGCTAGCGTTATACAATGAGCAGTTCTTC. Amino acids: CASSQGLALYNEQFF.

The chain recombines TRBV20-1 with TRBJ2-7; a possible D gene is TRBD2 (5 bases). The length of the CDR3 is 14 residues. V shed 3 bases and J shed 2 bases, with 14 bases lying between them. Germline CDR1 and CDR2: DFQATT and SNEGSKA (reference sequence). The CDR3 DNA reads as TGCAGTGCTAGTGTGACAATCGGGGCCTACGAGCAGTACTTC. It specifies CSASVTIGAYEQYF.

This clonotype has just one count. The J gene is TRBJ2-1, the V gene TRBV13; perhaps D is TRBD1 or TRBD2 (5 bases each). This CDR3 comprises 16 residues. Germline CDR1 is PRHDT and CDR2 is FYEKMQ (reference sequence). Trimming stripped 5 bases from V and 7 bases from J, with 21 bases between. CDR3 in amino acids: CASSPPGANPGNEQFF. The CDR3 DNA follows: TGTGCCAGCAGCCCCCCCGGGGCTAATCCCGGGAATGAGCAGTTCTTC.

CDR3 in DNA: TGTGCCAGCAGCTCGGACAGGGGCGTGCATTTT. Its translation is CASSSDRGVHF. This chain joins TRBV7-9 and TRBJ1-5; 9 bases are a match to TRBD1. Germline CDR1 SEHNR, CDR2 FQNEAQ (reference sequence). CDR3 length: 11 amino acids. V was pared by 4 bases and J by 15 bases, with 4 bases of the junction left unmatched.

This clonotype was seen just once. The gene calls are TRBV13 and TRBJ2-1; possibly TRBD2 for D (5 bases). Germline CDR1 and CDR2: PRHDT and FYEKMQ (reference sequence). CDR3 length equals 14 residues. V was clipped by 5 bases and J by 2 bases, with 10 bases between them. CDR3 sequence: CASSALGAYNEQFF. The DNA of the CDR3 is TGTGCCAGCAGCGCCCTCGGGGCCTACAATGAGCAGTTCTTC. The whole variable domain, filled in from reference TRBV13 and TRBJ2-1, reads AAGVIQSPRHLIKEKRETATLKCYPIPRHDTVYWYQQGPGQDPQFLISFYEKMQSDKGSIPDRFSAQQFSDYHSELNMSSLELGDSALYFCASSALGAYNEQFFGPGTRLTVL.

The chain carries TRBV4-1 and TRBJ1-1; D is uncertain. V was trimmed by 4 bases and J by 4 bases, leaving 16 bases between them. This CDR3 comprises 15 residues. The germline V gene encodes CDR1 MGHRA and CDR2 YSYEKL. This chain's CDR3 is CASSRVPVAGTEAFF. In DNA, the CDR3 is TGCGCCAGCAGCCGGGTTCCTGTAGCGGGCACTGAAGCTTTCTTT.

The CDR3 loop reads CASSPPGLHNEQFF. The CDR3, as DNA: TGTGCCAGTAGTCCCCCGGGACTGCACAATGAGCAGTTCTTC. The V gene is TRBV19, the J gene TRBJ2-1; D may be TRBD2 (6 bases). CDR1 is LNHDA, CDR2 SQIVND, per germline (reference sequence). V lost 5 bases, J lost 5 bases, and 13 bases lay in between. The CDR3 is 14 residues long. The full variable domain, rest sourced from reference TRBV19 and TRBJ2-1, is DGGITQSPKYLFRKEGQNVTLSCEQNLNHDAMYWYRQDPGQGLRLIYYSQIVNDFQKGDIAEGYSVSREKKESFPLTVTSAQKNPTAFYLCASSPPGLHNEQFFGPGTRLTVL.

This chain connects TRBV19 to TRBJ2-7, with TRBD2 matching over 12 bases. The CDR3 loop spans 15 amino acids. The ends lost 7 bases at V and 0 bases at J; junction bases unmatched: 4. CDR1 LNHDA and CDR2 SQIVND come from the germline V gene (reference sequence). CDR3 in DNA: TGTGCCAGTACCCCGACTAGCGGGGGCTCCTACGAGCAGTACTTC. Encoded protein: CASTPTSGGSYEQYF.

The rearrangement links TRBV19 to TRBJ2-1, with 7 bases aligning to TRBD1. The length of the CDR3 is 16 residues. CDR1 and CDR2 (germline): LNHDA, SQIVND (reference sequence). With V trimmed by 3 bases and J by 4 bases, 9 bases remained unmatched. The CDR3 DNA sequence: TGTGCCAGTAGTATTCGGCCGGACAGGCTTTACAATGAGCAGTTCTTC. Protein product: CASSIRPDRLYNEQFF.

The gene calls are TRBV7-2 and TRBJ2-7; 8 nucleotides match TRBD1. Germline assignment: CDR1 SGHTA and CDR2 FQGNSA. Unmatched junction bases numbered 5, after V lost 6 bases and J lost 7 bases. The CDR3 runs to 12 residues. CDR3 residues: CASRTGVEEQYF. CDR3 bases: TGTGCCAGCAGGACAGGGGTGGAAGAGCAGTACTTC.

The V call is TRBV9, the J call TRBJ1-2; the match to TRBD1 covers 7 bases. V gave up 3 bases and J gave up 2 bases; unmatched junction bases: 7. Germline V gives CDR1 SGDLS, CDR2 YYNGEE. This CDR3 contains 15 residues. The CDR3 DNA follows: TGTGCCAGCAGCGCCCAGGGGGGACAGAACTATGGCTACACCTTC. Its translation is CASSAQGGQNYGYTF.

The chain couples TRBV12-3 or TRBV12-4 to TRBJ2-1; either TRBD1 or TRBD2 may supply D (5 bases each). This CDR3 has 12 residues. The germline V and J ends were trimmed by 6 bases and 6 bases, with 9 bases remaining between them. Here the CDR3 DNA reads TGTGCCAGCAGCCCGGGGACCAATGAGCAGTTCTTC. Its protein is CASSPGTNEQFF.